This T cell receptor beta chain was obtained from a study of T cells expressing NK-cell markers (dated by TCRdb to the early 2020s). As for the study more broadly: Three sorted T-cell subsets (CD3+CD56+NKG2C+, CD3+CD56+NKG2C- and CD3+CD56-NKG2C+) from 7 to 9 donors had their TCR beta-chain repertoires profiled. Of the eight sequenced donors, seven were found to be HCMV-seropositive and one was found to be HCMV-seronegative. All eight donors whose samples were sequenced were randomly selected healthy volunteers, three of them men and five women. Illumina HiSeq 2000/2500, MiSeq or NextSeq was used to sequence libraries as 2 x 150 bp reads. Broad study findings and their caveats: Those dominant clonotypes were again the most abundant among CD3+CD56-NKG2C+ cells in a few donors, at roughly 25-60.1%. It remained unclear whether the expanded NKG2C-expressing T cell clones were specific for HCMV antigens. In several donors, the dominant CD3+CD56+NKG2C+ clonotypes were found to rank among the top 10 CD8+ clonotypes and to make up about 1.0-7.5% of CD8+ T cells.

HCMV-specific IgG was detected in serum with a commercial ELISA kit to determine HCMV serostatus. Peripheral blood mononuclear cells were isolated from blood by Ficoll density gradient centrifugation. The instrument given in TCRdb is Illumina HiSeq 2000. The TCR beta cDNA libraries were made using 5'RACE template switching, a step that added both a universal primer site and unique molecular identifiers. Priming for cDNA synthesis came from the TCR beta constant segment, and two successive PCR amplification steps followed. Per the original workflow: Reads were demultiplexed and grouped by UMI with MIGEC, and clonotypes were assembled and quantified with MiTCR. Only TCR cDNA sequences supported by at least two reads were kept to exclude erroneous sequences. The tcR package was used for downstream repertoire analysis, with clonotypes matched between fractions based on CDR3 nucleotide sequence plus V segment. VDJmatch was used to annotate antigen specificity against VDJdb, with one amino acid substitution in CDR3 allowed. After reprocessing by TCRdb, each CDR3 protein sequence is one entry, and no DNA is given. What appears here as the V and J calls and clone size reflects TCRdb's work, not the paper's. This specimen's table enumerates roughly 420,000 distinct CDR3 sequences. The ten largest clones capture approximately 7% of the sample.

From cysteine to phenylalanine, the CDR3 is 13 amino acids long. Only the protein sequence is given. Sequences DFQATT (CDR1) and SNEGSKA (CDR2) are obtained from the germline V gene (reference sequence). On this clonotype: Its antigen is unknown.

This receptor was taken from a woman aged 18 to 75 in good health. The rearranged chain carries TRBV20-1 and TRBJ2-1. Material: blood T cells: a sorted CD56 or NKG2C T cell subset, CD4+ or CD8+ T cells, or bulk PBMC T cells (not recorded which). This receptor carries the CDR3 CSPNLETYNEQFF.